The 27 T cell receptor beta chains below were found in one sample sequenced in a study of cytomegalovirus exposure and HLA in healthy donors. Amplification used 60 Vbeta primers and 13 Jbeta primers. Here immunoSEQ multiplex PCR was the method, and the copy in TCRdb shows in-frame clones only, minus some. The sample records some 150,000 clones, approximately 80% being singletons. The specimen sequenced was PBMCs. Receptor source: a woman between 18 and 30 years old in good health and CMV-seronegative.

This chain uses TRBV27 with TRBJ1-5, with TRBD1 matching over 9 bases. V was clipped by 8 bases and J by 6 bases; unmatched bases: 5. CDR3 length: 13 amino acids. Germline loops: CDR1 MNHEY, CDR2 SMNVEV (reference sequence). The CDR3 loop is CASGDRVGQPQHF. The DNA for the CDR3 is TGTGCCAGCGGGGACAGGGTTGGTCAGCCCCAGCATTTT.

This sequence joins TRBV7-2 and TRBJ1-2; D uncertain. The length of the CDR3 is 15 residues. Germline lookup yields CDR1 SGHTA and CDR2 FQGNSA. The ends were cut back, 2 bases at V and 0 bases at J, with 10 bases in the middle. The CDR3 sequence is CASSLPSLANYGYTF. The CDR3 DNA follows: TGTGCCAGCAGCTTACCCAGCCTAGCTAACTATGGCTACACCTTC.

In this sample, this clone turned up a few times. The V and J genes are TRBV30 and TRBJ2-5; D remains unclear. The CDR3 runs to 13 residues. In germline, CDR1 is GTSNPN, CDR2 SVGIG (reference sequence). The V gene lost 3 bases and the J gene lost 2 bases, with 10 bases spanning the gap. CDR3 nucleotide sequence: TGTGCCTGGAGACCCGACTTGCAAGAGACCCAGTACTTC. This encodes CAWRPDLQETQYF.

V gene TRBV5-6 combines with J gene TRBJ2-7, with D perhaps matching TRBD1 (5 bases). The CDR3 totals 14 residues. Germline V gene data show CDR1 as SGHDT and CDR2 as YYEEEE. V gave up 4 bases and J gave up 0 bases, with 11 bases separating them. The CDR3 sequence is CASSSDRGSYEQYF. The CDR3 region has the DNA TGTGCCAGCAGCAGCGACAGAGGCTCCTACGAGCAGTACTTC.

CDR3 residues: CAWRDRVAYGYTF. In DNA form, the CDR3 reads TGTGCCTGGAGGGACAGGGTGGCGTATGGCTACACCTTC. J is TRBJ1-2 and V is TRBV30, with 8 bases aligning to TRBD1. After removal of 3 bases from V and 5 bases from J, the junction contained 5 bases not matched to a gene. In germline, CDR1 is GTSNPN, CDR2 SVGIG (reference sequence). The CDR3 has 13 residues.

V is TRBV28 and J is TRBJ2-7, with 8 bases matching TRBD1. Looked up from germline, CDR1 is MDHEN and CDR2 is SYDVKM. This CDR3 comprises 18 residues. The V segment lost 3 bases and the J segment 3 bases; nucleotides outside the gene matches: 16. The CDR3 sequence: CASSFLYSSGQVIYEQYF. CDR3 nucleotide sequence: TGTGCCAGCAGTTTCTTGTATTCTTCGGGACAGGTTATCTACGAGCAGTACTTC.

In its sample, this clone was seen a few times. The V call is TRBV25-1, the J call TRBJ2-1; D unresolved. V was trimmed by 4 bases and J by 7 bases, leaving 11 bases between them. The CDR3 is 13 residues long. Germline V lookup: CDR1 MGHDK, CDR2 SYGVNS. Written as DNA, the CDR3 is TGTGCCAGCAGTGCCCTAGATCCGAATGAGCAGTTCTTC. Encoded protein: CASSALDPNEQFF.

The chain links TRBV11-3 to TRBJ1-1, with no clear D. This CDR3 has 13 amino acids. V lost 1 base and J lost 0, with 3 bases in between. CDR1 is SGHNT and CDR2 is YENEEA in the germline V gene. CDR3 in amino acids: CASSLVVNTEAFF. DNA for the CDR3: TGTGCCAGCAGCTTAGTCGTGAACACTGAAGCTTTCTTT.

This clone was counted only a few times. V and J are TRBV7-2 and TRBJ2-2, with 7 nucleotides matching TRBD2. The CDR3 runs 16 residues. J lost 5 bases, V lost 1 base, and 7 bases had no gene match. Per germline, CDR1 SGHTA and CDR2 FQGNSA. Here the CDR3 DNA reads TGTGCCAGCAGCTTAGTGGGAGGGGAGAAAACCGGGGAGCTGTTTTTT. Translating it yields CASSLVGGEKTGELFF.

The CDR3: CASSSGLEGTINNEQFF. CDR3 nucleotide sequence: TGTGCCAGCAGCTCAGGACTAGAAGGGACTATCAACAATGAGCAGTTCTTC. V is TRBV11-2 and J is TRBJ2-1, with 7 bases matching TRBD2. The CDR3 covers 17 residues. The ends lost 4 bases at V and 5 bases at J; junction bases unmatched: 14. From germline, CDR1 is SGHAT and CDR2 FQNNGV.

The CDR3 sequence: CASSVAASTDTQYF. In DNA form, the CDR3 reads TGTGCCAGCAGTGTAGCGGCAAGCACAGATACGCAGTATTTT. The V and J genes are TRBV2 and TRBJ2-3; a possible D gene is TRBD2 (6 bases). Germline V lookup: CDR1 SNHLY, CDR2 FYNNEI. Trimming stripped 4 bases from V and 0 bases from J, with 8 bases between. CDR3 length: 14 amino acids.

This clone was seen only a few times. This chain joins TRBV7-9 and TRBJ2-7; 7 bases map to TRBD1. This CDR3 contains 15 residues. V shed 3 bases, J shed 2 bases, and the junction held 7 bases outside the gene matches. Germline V gene data show CDR1 as SEHNR and CDR2 as FQNEAQ (reference sequence). The DNA of the CDR3 is TGTGCCAGCAGCTTTGGCCGGGACAGACCCTACGAGCAGTACTTC. Encoded protein: CASSFGRDRPYEQYF.

The chain employs TRBV9 and TRBJ1-2; perhaps TRBD1 as D (5 bases). The CDR3 loop spans 15 amino acids. Germline V gene sequence: CDR1 SGDLS, CDR2 YYNGEE. The V gene lost 2 bases and the J gene lost 0 bases, with 11 bases spanning the gap. The CDR3 is CASSVGGGSNYGYTF. CDR3 coding DNA: TGTGCCAGCAGCGTCGGGGGTGGCTCTAACTATGGCTACACCTTC.

The chain joins TRBV7-8 to TRBJ2-5; TRBD2 might be the D (8 bases). The ends were cut back, 5 bases at V and 5 bases at J, with 21 bases in the middle. The CDR3 totals 16 residues. Germline CDR1 is SGHVS and CDR2 is FQNEAQ. CDR3 region: CASSAQGEREIETQYF. The CDR3 DNA reads as TGTGCCAGCAGCGCCCAGGGGGAGCGGGAGATCGAGACCCAGTACTTC.

In this sample, this clone turned up a few times. The chain carries TRBV5-1 and TRBJ1-1, with 7 bases that match TRBD1. The V segment lost 5 bases and the J segment 7 bases; nucleotides outside the gene matches: 14. The CDR3 has 15 amino acids. Germline CDR1 reads SGHRS; CDR2 reads YFSETQ. DNA for the CDR3: TGCGCCAGCAGTCGGGACAGAAGCCTGGGCAATGAAGCTTTCTTT. Its protein product is CASSRDRSLGNEAFF.

J is TRBJ2-5 and V is TRBV5-1, with TRBD2 matching 8 bases. The CDR3 sequence is 15 residues long. The germline CDR1 and CDR2 sequences are SGHRS and YFSETQ. V lost 4 bases, J lost 1 base, and 6 bases stayed unmatched. CDR3 in amino acids: CASSRAGTSQETQYF. As DNA, the CDR3 is TGCGCCAGCAGCCGTGCCGGGACTAGCCAAGAGACCCAGTACTTC.

The chain joins TRBV29-1 to TRBJ2-5, with D perhaps TRBD2 (5 bases). The CDR3 has 10 amino acids. From germline, CDR1 is SQVTM and CDR2 ANQGSEA. V was cut by 7 bases and J by 3 bases, with 6 bases left in between. CDR3 amino acids: CSGGEETQYF. Written as DNA, the CDR3 is TGCAGCGGGGGAGAAGAGACCCAGTACTTC.

A word on this clone: No DNA is shown, since the ends of the CDR3 on it are uncertain; the CDR3 is the one TCRdb lists. V is TRBV6-1 and J is TRBJ1-2; the table's D call TRBD1 went unverified against the DNA. Germline V gene data show CDR1 as MNHNS and CDR2 as SASEGT. The CDR3 is 14 amino acids in total, end residues counted. CDR3 in amino acids: CASILDRGSGGYTF.

This rearrangement joins TRBV10-2 to TRBJ2-7; tentative D call: TRBD2 (5 bases). This CDR3 is 13 amino acids long. The germline CDR1 and CDR2 sequences are WSHSY and SAAADI. The V gene lost 4 bases and the J gene lost 3 bases, with 10 bases spanning the gap. The CDR3 spells CASSVVANYEQYF. The DNA for the CDR3 is TGCGCCAGCAGTGTCGTAGCGAACTACGAGCAGTACTTC.

This clone turned up a few times. The V call is TRBV28, the J call TRBJ1-2, with 9 bases fitting TRBD1. CDR3 length: 14 residues. Germline V lookup: CDR1 MDHEN, CDR2 SYDVKM. V dropped 2 bases and J dropped 10; count of bases not matched to a gene: 8. DNA of the CDR3: TGTGCCAGCAGTTTACACGACAGGGGGTCACTCTACACCTTC. Its translation: CASSLHDRGSLYTF.

CDR3 protein: CASSRTGLGSYEQYF. DNA of the CDR3: TGTGCCAGCAGCCGAACAGGCCTTGGAAGCTACGAGCAGTACTTC. The chain has TRBV2 and TRBJ2-7, with a tentative D call TRBD1 (5 bases). This CDR3 has 15 residues. Germline loops: CDR1 SNHLY, CDR2 FYNNEI. V was trimmed by 6 bases and J by 3 bases, leaving 18 bases between them.

The CDR3 region has the DNA TGCAGCGCAACGGGACAGGGGTACAATGAGCAGTTCTTC. It codes for CSATGQGYNEQFF. The J gene is TRBJ2-1, the V gene TRBV29-1, with 10 nucleotides matching TRBD1. This CDR3 is built from 13 residues. Losses at the gene ends were 7 bases for V and 4 bases for J; bases not matched to a gene: 4. Germline V CDR1 and CDR2: SQVTM, ANQGSEA.

The genes are TRBV19 and TRBJ2-1; D uncertain. There are 15 residues in the CDR3. Per germline, CDR1 LNHDA and CDR2 SQIVND (reference sequence). V dropped 5 bases and J dropped 5 bases, with 16 bases sitting between them. The CDR3 bases are TGTGCCAGTAGTCCACCAACAAGCGTAGACAATGAGCAGTTCTTC. This sequence encodes CASSPPTSVDNEQFF.

The table lists this clone with a few counts. V gene TRBV7-3 combines with J gene TRBJ2-2, with D possibly matching TRBD1 (6 bases). Germline-derived CDR1 and CDR2 are SGHTA and FQGTGA. Deletions cut 4 bases from V and 4 bases from J, with 16 bases between. This CDR3 region has 16 residues. The CDR3, as DNA: TGTGCCAGCAGCTCAGGGGCCAGTCGGGGCACCGGGGAGCTGTTTTTT. It specifies CASSSGASRGTGELFF.

The chain joins TRBV5-1 to TRBJ2-1, with TRBD2 matching 7 bases. With 4 bases clipped from V and 1 base from J, the junction kept 8 bases outside the gene matches. This CDR3 has 16 residues. Looked up from germline, CDR1 is SGHRS and CDR2 is YFSETQ. The CDR3 region is CASSLSGGRSYNEQFF. CDR3 nucleotide sequence: TGCGCCAGCAGCCTGTCGGGCGGGAGATCCTACAATGAGCAGTTCTTC.

Of note for this clone: The germline gene is not matched at one end of the junction; a read error may be the cause. V usage is TRBV5-1 and J usage is TRBJ2-5; the D gene is possibly TRBD2 (6 bases). CDR3 length: 15 residues. Germline-derived CDR1 and CDR2 are SGHRS and YFSETQ. Here the CDR3 DNA reads TGCGCCAGCAGCAATGGAGGACGGGACTGGGAGACCCGGTACTTC. Its translation is CASSNGGRDWETRYF.

The V call is TRBV5-1, the J call TRBJ2-7; TRBD1 agrees at 8 bases. Germline lookup yields CDR1 SGHRS and CDR2 YFSETQ. The CDR3 is 15 residues long. V shed 3 bases and J 3 bases; nucleotides not matched to a gene: 8. The CDR3 DNA sequence: TGCGCCAGCAGCTCGGCCCCCGGGACAGGCTACGAGCAGTACTTC. Translation gives CASSSAPGTGYEQYF. The complete variable domain, with remaining parts taken from reference TRBV5-1 and TRBJ2-7, reads KAGVTQTPRYLIKTRGQQVTLSCSPISGHRSVSWYQQTPGQGLQFLFEYFSETQRNKGNFPGRFSGRQFSNSRSEMNVSTLELGDSALYLCASSSAPGTGYEQYFGPGTRLTVT.